A selection of T cell receptor beta chains follows, all from one sample in a study of cytomegalovirus exposure and HLA in healthy donors. The method was immunoSEQ multiplex PCR; TCRdb's version includes in-frame clones alone and lacks a portion of them. Of about 180,000 clones listed, over 65% are singletons. The specimen sequenced was PBMCs. The receptors stem from an older woman in good health and CMV-seropositive. CDR3s leave out the opening cysteine and the closing phenylalanine or tryptophan. Fields, in order: CDR3 length, V gene, J gene, D gene, clone size, CDR3 protein. D genes are given only for firm matches. Size is omitted from some rows. Given values are once, few, many or a class for expanded clones.

>13|TRBV5-1|TRBJ1-6|TRBD1|.
ASSLAGTGRSPLH
>7|TRBV27|TRBJ1-2|TRBD1|.
ASGDSLT
>10|TRBV5-1|TRBJ2-1|.|few
ASSSEGNEQF
>13|TRBV27|TRBJ2-7|TRBD1|.
ASSLVGTGSYEQY
>12|TRBV21-1|TRBJ2-7|.|.
ASSKIQGGREQY
>13|TRBV7-2|TRBJ1-4|TRBD1|once
ASSAPGQINEKLF
>14|TRBV30|TRBJ2-7|TRBD1|once
AWGNTGGAGTYEQY
>13|TRBV4-1|TRBJ2-7|TRBD1|.
ASSQGRDRTYEQY
>10|TRBV14|TRBJ2-3|.|once
ASSTSTDTQY
>12|TRBV27|TRBJ2-7|TRBD1|.
ASSPRQGWEEQY
>14|TRBV27|TRBJ1-5|.|.
ASSLVGGYSNQPQH
>14|TRBV10-3|TRBJ1-5|.|once
AISESTGSPAQPQH